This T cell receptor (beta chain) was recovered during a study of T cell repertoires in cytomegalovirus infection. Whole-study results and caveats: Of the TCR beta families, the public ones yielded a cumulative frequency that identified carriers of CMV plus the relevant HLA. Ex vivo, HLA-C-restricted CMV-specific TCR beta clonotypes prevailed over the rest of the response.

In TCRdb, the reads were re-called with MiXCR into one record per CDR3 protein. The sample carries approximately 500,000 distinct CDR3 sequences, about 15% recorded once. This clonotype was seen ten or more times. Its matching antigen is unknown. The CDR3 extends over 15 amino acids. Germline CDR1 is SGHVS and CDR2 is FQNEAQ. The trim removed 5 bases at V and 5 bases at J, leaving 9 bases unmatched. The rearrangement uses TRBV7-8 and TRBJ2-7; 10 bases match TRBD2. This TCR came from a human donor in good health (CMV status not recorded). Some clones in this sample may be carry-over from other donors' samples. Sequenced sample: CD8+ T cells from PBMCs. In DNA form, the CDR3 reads TGTGCCAGCAGCCGATCCGGGACTAGCGTCCACGAGCAGTACTTC. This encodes CASSRSGTSVHEQYF.